This T cell receptor beta chain was identified in a study of TIL therapy for anti-PD-1-resistant metastatic lung cancer. At the level of the study: Tumors had a median PD-L1 proportion score of 4.5% to 7%. Tumors carried a median about 1.6 non-synonymous mutations per megabase.

This was the immunoSEQ v3 assay. The assay was immunoSEQ multiplex PCR, and TCRdb's table has in-frame clones only and misses some. The sample consists of roughly 7,000 clones, 62% of them appearing once. The germline V gene has CDR1 KGHSH and CDR2 LQKENI. V shed 2 bases and J 2 bases; nucleotides not matched to a gene: 9. CDR3 length: 16 residues. As to time point: pre-treatment sample, taken before nivolumab and TIL therapy. Most excised metastases sampled were pleural nodules or supraclavicular lymph nodes. Adults with stage 4 NSCLC were enrolled in a phase I trial. This clone rates as medium-sized (0.01 to 0.1%).

The TCR sequence derives from a person between 25 and 79 years old with non-small cell lung cancer. Sequencing used tumor tissue, obtained at baseline. The chain couples TRBV18 to TRBJ2-7; TRBD1 agrees at 7 bases. CDR3 protein: CASSPNTGAGTYEQYF. CDR3 nucleotides: TGTGCCAGCTCACCAAACACAGGGGCCGGCACCTACGAGCAGTACTTC.